This T cell receptor (beta chain) comes out of a study of shared clonotypes between healthy human individuals. Study summary: CD4 naive cells filled three plates per donor, CD4 memory three, CD8 naive two and CD8 memory one.

A note on this clone: Antigen specificity is unknown.

General study results and limits: A limitation of the genetic and exposure-history diversity represented arose from few donors.

Profiling relied on immunoSEQ multiplex PCR, and the TCRdb table lists in-frame clones only, not all of them. The sample lists about 2 million clones, approximately 95% occurring once. CD45RO-negative, CCR7-selected cells formed the naive CD8 fraction, which excluded terminally differentiated effector memory CD45RA+ cells. Recent acute infections and vaccinations were absent in the healthy HIV-negative adult donors. This sequence originates from a man between 18 and 35 years old in good health. The sequencing input was naive CD8+ T cells sorted from blood.

In DNA, the CDR3 is TGTGCCAGCAGTGGATGGGAATACCATGAAAAACTGTTTTTT. This gives the protein CASSGWEYHEKLFF. This chain links TRBV6-1 with TRBJ1-4; D unclear. Trimming took off 4 bases at V and 6 bases at J, with 12 bases between the two ends. CDR1 and CDR2 from the germline V gene are MNHNS and SASEGT. CDR3 size: 14 residues.